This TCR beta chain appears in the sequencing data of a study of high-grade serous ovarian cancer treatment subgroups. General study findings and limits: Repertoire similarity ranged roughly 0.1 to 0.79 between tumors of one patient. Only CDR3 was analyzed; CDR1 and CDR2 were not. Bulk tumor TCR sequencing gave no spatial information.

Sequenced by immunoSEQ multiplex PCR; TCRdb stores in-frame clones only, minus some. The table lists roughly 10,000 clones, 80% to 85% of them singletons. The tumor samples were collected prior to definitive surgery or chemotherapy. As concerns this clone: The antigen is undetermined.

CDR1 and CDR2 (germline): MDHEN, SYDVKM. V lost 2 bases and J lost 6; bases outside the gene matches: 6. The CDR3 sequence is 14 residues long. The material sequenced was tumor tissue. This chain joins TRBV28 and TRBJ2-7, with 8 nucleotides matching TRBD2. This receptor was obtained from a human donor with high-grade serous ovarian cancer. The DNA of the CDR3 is TGTGCCAGCAGTTTACTAGCGGGCAGGAGCGAGCAGTACTTC. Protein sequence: CASSLLAGRSEQYF. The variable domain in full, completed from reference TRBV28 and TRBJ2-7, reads DVKVTQSSRYLVKRTGEKVFLECVQDMDHENMFWYRQDPGLGLRLIYFSYDVKMKEKGDIPEGYSVSREKKERFSLILESASTNQTSMYLCASSLLAGRSEQYFGPGTRLTVT.